This T cell receptor beta chain is drawn from a study of T cell repertoires in cytomegalovirus infection. The overall study: Public TCR beta signatures provided an indication of both CMV infection and a matching HLA type. Study conclusions and caveats: It was HLA-C-restricted CMV-specific TCR beta clonotypes that dominated the response ex vivo. CMV carriers having the relevant HLA were flagged by cumulative public TCR beta family frequency.

In germline, CDR1 is SGHTA, CDR2 FQGNSA. The CDR3 is made up of 16 amino acids. Unmatched junction bases numbered 7, after V lost 1 base and J lost 4 bases. This clonotype came up many times. Its antigen is currently unknown. A single record per CDR3 protein comes from TCRdb applying MiXCR to the reads. The sample carries around 260,000 distinct CDR3 sequences, approximately 9% recorded once. The TCR sequence derives from a human donor in good health (CMV status not recorded). Some clones in this sample may be carry-over from other donors' samples. The sequencing input was PBMCs. V is TRBV7-2 and J is TRBJ1-3; 7 bases map to TRBD1. The CDR3 protein is CASSLDGDSGGNTIYF. Here the CDR3 DNA reads TGTGCCAGCAGCTTAGACGGGGACAGTGGAGGAAACACCATATATTTT.